A single sample is the source of the 28 T cell receptor beta chains below, sequenced in a study of early T cells in non-severe SARS-CoV-2 infection. TCRdb analysed the 5' RACE reads with MiXCR anew, one entry per CDR3 protein. The repertoire holds tens of thousands of distinct CDR3 sequences, with more than 5% as singletons. Sequencing input: whole blood. Every receptor here comes from an adult who was a healthcare worker with PCR-confirmed SARS-CoV-2 infection or an uninfected control (not recorded which).

At least ten counts were recorded for this clonotype. This chain joins TRBV7-8 and TRBJ1-5; 8 bases fit TRBD1. This CDR3 contains 16 residues. In germline, CDR1 is SGHVS, CDR2 FQNEAQ. Trimming took 4 bases from V and 4 from J; bases not matched to a gene: 9. The CDR3 protein is CASSSSPGQDNQPQHF. In DNA form, the CDR3 reads TGTGCCAGCAGCTCATCCCCGGGACAGGATAATCAGCCCCAGCATTTT.

The chain carries TRBV6-2 or TRBV6-3 and TRBJ2-7, with 11 bases matching TRBD2. The V segment lost 5 bases and the J segment 1 base; nucleotides outside the gene matches: 7. The CDR3 is made up of 16 amino acids. CDR1 MNHEY and CDR2 SVGEGT come from the germline V gene. The CDR3 DNA follows: TGTGCCAGCAGTCCAACTAGCGGGAGAGGATCCTACGAGCAGTACTTC. The encoded protein is CASSPTSGRGSYEQYF.

This clonotype was counted many times. The rearrangement uses TRBV19 and TRBJ2-7; possibly TRBD1 for D (5 bases). The V gene's germline CDR1 is LNHDA and CDR2 SQIVND (reference sequence). The CDR3 runs 14 residues. Trimming left V 6 bases short and J 0 bases short, with 12 bases between. Here the CDR3 reads CASSEDIFSYEQYF. The CDR3 DNA sequence: TGTGCCAGTAGCGAGGACATTTTCTCCTACGAGCAGTACTTC. The full variable domain, its missing parts supplied by reference TRBV19 and TRBJ2-7, is DGGITQSPKYLFRKEGQNVTLSCEQNLNHDAMYWYRQDPGQGLRLIYYSQIVNDFQKGDIAEGYSVSREKKESFPLTVTSAQKNPTAFYLCASSEDIFSYEQYFGPGTRLTVT.

Many counts were recorded for this clonotype. The rearrangement uses TRBV4-2 and TRBJ2-7; 7 nucleotides match TRBD1. Looked up from germline, CDR1 is LGHNA and CDR2 is YNFKEQ. The CDR3 is 15 amino acids. V shed 3 bases, J shed 3 bases, and the junction held 8 bases outside the gene matches. CDR3: CASSQAPGQIYEQYF. CDR3 coding DNA: TGTGCCAGCAGCCAGGCCCCGGGACAGATCTACGAGCAGTACTTC.

This clonotype was observed a handful of times. The chain links TRBV20-1 to TRBJ2-7; tentatively, D is TRBD2 (5 bases). Germline CDR1 reads DFQATT; CDR2 reads SNEGSKA (reference sequence). V lost 0 bases and J lost 3, with 6 bases in between. The CDR3 covers 12 residues. CDR3 residues: CSARDRDYEQYF. CDR3 in DNA: TGCAGTGCTAGAGATCGGGACTACGAGCAGTACTTC.

The rearrangement links TRBV10-3 to TRBJ2-7, with D uncertain. V lost 3 bases and J lost 6, with 9 bases in between. The CDR3 covers 12 residues. Germline V gene sequence: CDR1 ENHRY, CDR2 SYGVKD. The DNA for the CDR3 is TGTGCCATCAGTGATGCAGTCAGCGAGCAGTACTTC. This sequence encodes CAISDAVSEQYF.

This clonotype appeared a few times. V and J are TRBV5-4 and TRBJ2-6, with D hard to call. The ends were cut back, 4 bases at V and 4 bases at J, with 15 bases in the middle. Germline V gene lookup returns CDR1 SGHNT and CDR2 YYREEE (reference sequence). CDR3 length: 16 amino acids. CDR3 DNA sequence: TGTGCCAGCAGCAACAGTGCCGCCTTGGGGGCCAACGTCCTGACTTTC. Amino acids: CASSNSAALGANVLTF.

There are many counts of this clonotype. The chain is built from TRBV4-2 and TRBJ2-7; a possible D gene is TRBD2 (5 bases). Germline CDR1 LGHNA, CDR2 YNFKEQ. The CDR3 totals 14 residues. V was clipped by 2 bases and J by 5 bases, with 13 bases between them. The CDR3 region is CASSQKRSADEQYF. The CDR3 DNA reads as TGTGCCAGCAGCCAAAAGCGGAGCGCGGACGAGCAGTACTTC.

This clonotype has a count of ten or more. The rearrangement uses TRBV6-5 and TRBJ1-4; TRBD1 might be the D (6 bases). Germline loops: CDR1 MNHEY, CDR2 SVGAGI. This CDR3 is built from 13 residues. The V end lost 8 bases, the J end lost 7 bases, and 14 bases lay between the germline ends. The CDR3 DNA reads as TGTGCCAGCGGACAGCGCCGGCGTGAAAAACTGTTTTTT. Amino acid sequence: CASGQRRREKLFF.

This clonotype occurred many times. The chain is built from TRBV19 and TRBJ1-6; TRBD1 is a possible D gene (6 bases). Trimming removed 3 bases from V and 7 bases from J, with 13 bases in between. There are 15 residues in the CDR3. Germline V CDR1 and CDR2: LNHDA, SQIVND (reference sequence). The CDR3 nucleotides are TGTGCCAGTAGTATCCAGGGGCTAAGGAATTCACCCCTCCACTTT. It specifies CASSIQGLRNSPLHF. Using reference TRBV19 and TRBJ1-6 for the parts outside the CDR3, the full variable domain is DGGITQSPKYLFRKEGQNVTLSCEQNLNHDAMYWYRQDPGQGLRLIYYSQIVNDFQKGDIAEGYSVSREKKESFPLTVTSAQKNPTAFYLCASSIQGLRNSPLHFGNGTRLTVT.

In this sample, this clonotype turned up many times. The chain is built from TRBV18 and TRBJ1-1, with TRBD1 identical over 8 bases. V gave up 6 bases and J gave up 2 bases; unmatched junction bases: 8. CDR3 size: 15 residues. From germline, CDR1 is KGHSH and CDR2 LQKENI. The CDR3 DNA reads as TGTGCCAGCTCGTTCTCCCAGGGGGCAAACACTGAAGCTTTCTTT. Translated: CASSFSQGANTEAFF.

The chain couples TRBV20-1 to TRBJ2-1, with D unresolved. In germline, CDR1 is DFQATT, CDR2 SNEGSKA (reference sequence). Trimming pared 4 bases from V and 6 bases from J, leaving 7 bases between. The CDR3 length is 11 residues. Here the CDR3 DNA reads TGCAGTGCTACTCTGATCAATGAGCAGTTCTTC. This sequence encodes CSATLINEQFF.

Ten or more counts support this clonotype. The chain couples TRBV7-2 to TRBJ2-3; 7 bases agree with TRBD1. CDR3 length: 15 amino acids. V gave up 5 bases and J gave up 3 bases; unmatched junction bases: 8. In germline, CDR1 is SGHTA, CDR2 FQGNSA. CDR3 amino acids: CASSTGQVGTDTQYF. The CDR3 DNA follows: TGTGCCAGCAGCACTGGACAGGTCGGGACAGATACGCAGTATTTT. Together with reference TRBV7-2 and TRBJ2-3, the CDR3 gives the full variable domain: GAGVSQSPSNKVTEKGKDVELRCDPISGHTALYWYRQSLGQGLEFLIYFQGNSAPDKSGLPSDRFSAERTGGSVSTLTIQRTQQEDSAVYLCASSTGQVGTDTQYFGPGTRLTVL.

This clonotype was seen at least ten times. The chain is built from TRBV2 and TRBJ1-4, with D maybe TRBD1 (6 bases). Germline V gene lookup returns CDR1 SNHLY and CDR2 FYNNEI. V lost 7 bases to trimming and J lost 8 bases, with 8 bases between them. This CDR3 spans 11 amino acids. The CDR3 nucleotides read TGTGCCAGCACAGGGGACGAAAAACTGTTTTTT. Amino acid sequence: CASTGDEKLFF.

This clonotype was counted only a few times. V and J are TRBV20-1 and TRBJ1-1; D gene ambiguous. CDR3 length: 12 amino acids. The germline V gene encodes CDR1 DFQATT and CDR2 SNEGSKA (reference sequence). Between the trimmed V and J ends, which lost 5 bases and 1 base, there was a span of 8 bases. CDR3 region: CSAASGNTEAFF. The DNA of the CDR3 is TGCAGTGCTGCGTCAGGGAACACTGAAGCTTTCTTT.

This clonotype has just a few counts. The chain joins TRBV7-6 to TRBJ2-3, with D maybe TRBD1 (5 bases). This CDR3 comprises 13 residues. CDR1 and CDR2 (germline): SGHVS, FNYEAQ. V lost 0 bases and J 5 bases, leaving 6 bases between the germline ends. CDR3 residues: CASSLAGLDTQYF. CDR3 nucleotides: TGTGCCAGCAGCTTAGCGGGGCTAGATACGCAGTATTTT.

In this sample, this clonotype turned up a few times. This chain joins TRBV11-2 and TRBJ2-5; possibly TRBD1 for D (6 bases). Trimming removed 6 bases at V and 5 bases at J, with 16 bases between. CDR1 and CDR2 (germline): SGHAT, FQNNGV. CDR3 length: 14 residues. This CDR3 reads CASSHRTVSETQYF. The CDR3 DNA follows: TGTGCCAGCAGTCACAGGACAGTCTCCGAGACCCAGTACTTC.

The chain joins TRBV25-1 to TRBJ1-1; D unresolved. V was clipped by 6 bases and J by 4 bases, with 18 bases between them. Germline V gene data show CDR1 as MGHDK and CDR2 as SYGVNS. CDR3 length: 15 residues. DNA for the CDR3: TGTGCCAGCAGCCCCCCCGGTGGGGTGTTCACTGAAGCTTTCTTT. It codes for CASSPPGGVFTEAFF.

The table lists this clonotype with many counts. This chain joins TRBV2 and TRBJ2-7; TRBD2 might be the D (6 bases). The CDR3 is made up of 14 amino acids. Germline-derived CDR1 and CDR2 are SNHLY and FYNNEI. V was trimmed by 6 bases and J by 2 bases, leaving 14 bases between them. The DNA for the CDR3 is TGTGCCAGCAGGATCGGGGGTTTTACCTACGAGCAGTACTTC. The encoded protein is CASRIGGFTYEQYF.

In this sample, this clonotype turned up many times. The rearrangement joins TRBV9 to TRBJ1-2, with 8 bases fitting TRBD1. Germline V gene sequence: CDR1 SGDLS, CDR2 YYNGEE. The V gene end was trimmed by 0 bases and the J gene end by 2 bases; junction bases not matched to a gene: 3. CDR3 length: 15 amino acids. The CDR3 DNA follows: TGTGCCAGCAGCGTAGACTGGGACAGGAACTATGGCTACACCTTC. This encodes CASSVDWDRNYGYTF.

The chain joins TRBV4-3 to TRBJ2-7, with 8 bases that match TRBD2. J gave up 0 bases and V 2 bases, and 3 bases lay outside the gene matches. The CDR3 length is 15 residues. CDR1 and CDR2 from the germline V gene are LGHNA and YSLEER. CDR3 DNA: TGCGCCAGCAGCCAACTAGCGGGTCACTCCTACGAGCAGTACTTC. Translated, it gives CASSQLAGHSYEQYF.

This clonotype occurred many times. The chain combines TRBV5-4 with TRBJ2-2; D is ambiguous. Trimming removed 3 bases from V and 7 bases from J, with 7 bases in between. The CDR3 consists of 12 residues. Germline V gene lookup returns CDR1 SGHNT and CDR2 YYREEE (reference sequence). In DNA, the CDR3 is TGTGCCAGCAGCTGGGGAATCGGGGAGCTGTTTTTT. As protein: CASSWGIGELFF.

The gene calls are TRBV3-1 and TRBJ1-1; 8 nucleotides agree with TRBD1. J gave up 3 bases and V 4 bases, and 7 bases lay outside the gene matches. Germline CDR1 and CDR2: LGHDT and YNNKEL (reference sequence). There are 15 residues in the CDR3. Here the CDR3 reads CASSRLNRGDTEAFF. The CDR3 bases are TGTGCCAGCAGCCGCCTGAACAGGGGGGACACTGAAGCTTTCTTT.

Only a few counts were recorded for this clonotype. The chain employs TRBV9 and TRBJ1-1, with 7 bases fitting TRBD1. Germline assignment: CDR1 SGDLS and CDR2 YYNGEE. J lost 1 base, V lost 4 bases, and 7 bases had no gene match. The CDR3 is made up of 15 amino acids. This chain's CDR3 is CASSFRQGRNTEAFF. In DNA, the CDR3 is TGTGCCAGCAGCTTCAGACAGGGTAGGAACACTGAAGCTTTCTTT. The whole variable domain, filled in from reference TRBV9 and TRBJ1-1, reads DSGVTQTPKHLITATGQRVTLRCSPRSGDLSVYWYQQSLDQGLQFLIQYYNGEERAKGNILERFSAQQFPDLHSELNLSSLELGDSALYFCASSFRQGRNTEAFFGQGTRLTVV.

Many counts were recorded for this clonotype. The chain carries TRBV7-2 and TRBJ2-6; D is unresolved. The V gene lost 1 base and the J gene lost 0 bases, with 10 bases spanning the gap. Germline V gives CDR1 SGHTA, CDR2 FQGNSA. The CDR3 is 17 residues long. CDR3 sequence reads: CASSLGRPSSGANVLTF. The CDR3 DNA reads as TGTGCCAGCAGCTTAGGTCGACCGAGCTCTGGGGCCAACGTCCTGACTTTC.

This clonotype was seen many times. The chain has TRBV11-2 and TRBJ1-1; D is unresolved. Trimming removed 5 bases from V and 1 base from J, with 11 bases in between. There are 14 residues in the CDR3. In germline, CDR1 is SGHAT, CDR2 FQNNGV. The CDR3 nucleotides read TGTGCCAGCAGCCAACAGACTTCGAACACTGAAGCTTTCTTT. Translated, it gives CASSQQTSNTEAFF.

This clonotype was picked up many times. The V gene is TRBV3-1, the J gene TRBJ2-1; D is unresolved. The ends were cut back, 1 base at V and 6 bases at J, with 4 bases in the middle. Germline V CDR1 and CDR2: LGHDT, YNNKEL (reference sequence). CDR3 length: 12 residues. CDR3 in amino acids: CASSQGSNEQFF. The CDR3 coding sequence is TGTGCCAGCAGCCAAGGGAGCAATGAGCAGTTCTTC.

This clonotype was picked up many times. V is TRBV12-3 or TRBV12-4 and J is TRBJ2-1; D assignment may be TRBD1 or TRBD2 (6 bases each). The CDR3 runs 12 residues. V was cut by 6 bases and J by 7 bases, with 10 bases left in between. CDR3: CASSQGRNEQFF. The CDR3 bases are TGTGCCAGCAGCCAGGGGAGGAATGAGCAGTTCTTC.